Below are 2 T cell receptor beta chains sequenced from a single sample in a study of pediatric ulcerative colitis. Method: immunoSEQ multiplex PCR; TCRdb's copy keeps in-frame clones and lacks some. This sample has roughly 37,000 clones, with approximately 87% found just once. The sequenced sample was blood. The source of these receptors is a girl aged 10-17 years with moderate ulcerative colitis.

V is TRBV18 and J is TRBJ2-3; 9 bases line up with TRBD1. This CDR3 comprises 14 residues. The germline gives CDR1 KGHSH, CDR2 LQKENI. V trimming: 3 bases; J trimming: 13 bases; junction bases outside the gene matches: 11. The CDR3 loop is CASSPNRGQGLKYF. The DNA for the CDR3 is TGTGCCAGCTCACCTAATAGGGGACAGGGTTTGAAGTATTTT.

CDR3 coding DNA: TGTGCCAGCAGCTCCCCGGACAGGGCCGCAATGACCCAGTACTTC. Residues: CASSSPDRAAMTQYF. The V call is TRBV5-4, the J call TRBJ2-5; 8 bases line up with TRBD1. CDR1 and CDR2 from the germline V gene are SGHNT and YYREEE (reference sequence). The CDR3 length is 15 residues. The V segment lost 3 bases and the J segment 7 bases; nucleotides outside the gene matches: 11.